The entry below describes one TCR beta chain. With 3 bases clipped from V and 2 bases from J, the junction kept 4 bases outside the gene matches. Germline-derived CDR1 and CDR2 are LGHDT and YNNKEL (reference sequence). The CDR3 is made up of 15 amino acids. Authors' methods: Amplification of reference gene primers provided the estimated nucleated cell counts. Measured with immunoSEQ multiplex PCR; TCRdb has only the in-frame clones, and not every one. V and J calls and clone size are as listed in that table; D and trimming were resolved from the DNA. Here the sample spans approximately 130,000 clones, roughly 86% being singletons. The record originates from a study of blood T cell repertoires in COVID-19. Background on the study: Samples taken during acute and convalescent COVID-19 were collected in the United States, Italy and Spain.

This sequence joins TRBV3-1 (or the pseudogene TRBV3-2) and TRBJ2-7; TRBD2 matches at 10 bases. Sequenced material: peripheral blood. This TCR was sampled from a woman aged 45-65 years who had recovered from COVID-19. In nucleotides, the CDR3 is TGTGCCAGCAGCCATACTAGCGGGGAACCCTACGAGCAGTACTTC. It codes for CASSHTSGEPYEQYF.